Included here is one T cell receptor (beta chain) sequence, with context. Its specificity is not known. This sample stems from a study of cytomegalovirus exposure and HLA in healthy donors. Whole-study context: In a previous analysis, 100 million to 140 million unique TCR beta sequences were found from 150 million to 200 million T cells. Study-wide points: Later findings reportedly placed an Asian-associated ancestry cluster below the roughly 690-donor mean for N-insertions.

Trimming cost V 7 bases and J 8 bases, with 11 bases left between them. The CDR3 spans 12 residues. Germline V gene sequence: CDR1 PRHDT, CDR2 FYEKMQ (reference sequence). Primers: 60 Vbeta forward and 13 Jbeta reverse. Generated by immunoSEQ multiplex PCR, the TCRdb table keeps only in-frame clones and is missing some. Here the sample spans around 190,000 clones, 80% being singletons. This chain links TRBV13 with TRBJ1-4; the D gene is possibly TRBD1 (6 bases). This receptor was taken from a man aged 35-49 years in good health and CMV-seronegative. Material for sequencing was PBMCs. CDR3: CASNLRGEKLFF. Written as DNA, the CDR3 is TGTGCCAGCAACCTAAGGGGGGAAAAACTGTTTTTT.